Listed below are T cell receptor beta chains from one sample, sequenced in a study of T-cell reconstitution after alpha-beta-depleted transplantation in children. MiXCR, applied by TCRdb to the PCR reads, yields one record per CDR3 protein. The sample lists hundreds of thousands of distinct CDR3 sequences; 15% to 20% were seen once. Sequencing used PBMCs, mostly from graft donor cells, obtained 360 days after TCRalphabeta/CD19-depleted stem cell transplant. These receptors were obtained from a male patient younger than 18 who had a stem cell transplant for acute lymphoblastic leukemia, so the T cells may come from the graft donor. Both conserved end residues are part of each CDR3. The D gene is left open where the match is weak. Not every row has a clone size; where given, it reads once, few, many or a size class.

clone size,J gene,V gene,D gene,CDR3 DNA,CDR3 protein
few,TRBJ2-5,TRBV7-3,NA,TGTGCCAGCAGCTCGGGACAAATGGAGACCCAGTACTTC,CASSSGQMETQYF
NA,TRBJ2-3,TRBV20-1,TRBD2,TGCAGTGCTAGAGTCCCGCAAACTAGCGTCCACAGCACAGATACGCAGTATTTT,CSARVPQTSVHSTDTQYF
NA,TRBJ2-3,TRBV5-1,TRBD2,TGCGCCAGCAGCTCGAACCCTAGCGGAGCCCCTTTGGATACGCAGTATTTT,CASSSNPSGAPLDTQYF
few,TRBJ1-1,TRBV11-1,NA,TGTGCCAGCAGCTACAGGGTATCGAGCACTGAAGCTTTCTTT,CASSYRVSSTEAFF
NA,TRBJ1-2,TRBV12-3/TRBV12-4,NA,TGTGCCAGCAGTCTGCTTCCGTTGGGCTACACCTTC,CASSLLPLGYTF
NA,TRBJ2-1,TRBV5-6,NA,TGTGCCAGCAGCTTGAGCCCAGCCCCCTATTACGAGCAGTTCTTC,CASSLSPAPYYEQFF
many,TRBJ2-1,TRBV20-1,NA,TGCAGTGCTAGAGATAATGGGGCTAGCCACAATGAGCAGTTCTTC,CSARDNGASHNEQFF
NA,TRBJ2-3,TRBV7-8,NA,TGTGCCAGCAGCTTAGACCCCCCAGGGGAGTATTTT,CASSLDPPGEYF
few,TRBJ2-3,TRBV9,NA,TGTGCCAGCAGCAAGGGGGGGCTGCTCTTAGGCTCAGATACGCAGTATTTT,CASSKGGLLLGSDTQYF
few,TRBJ2-1,TRBV9,NA,TGTGCCAGCAGGGGGCCCCGGGAACCCAGTGAGCAGTTCTTC,CASRGPREPSEQFF
few,TRBJ2-1,TRBV5-6,NA,TGTGCCAGCAGCTCGGGGGCTGGACATCAATTTCAGTTCTTC,CASSSGAGHQFQFF
NA,TRBJ2-5,TRBV5-1,TRBD2,TGCGCCAGCAGCTTGACTAGCGGGAGCCCGCAAGAGACCCAGTACTTC,CASSLTSGSPQETQYF
few,TRBJ2-7,TRBV5-1,NA,TGCGCCAGCAGCCCCGCCTTCAGGTACGAGCAGTACTTC,CASSPAFRYEQYF
few,TRBJ2-5,TRBV15,NA,TGTGCCACCAGCAGAGATGCCCGGGGCTTCCCCCCGGAGACCCAGTACTTC,CATSRDARGFPPETQYF
many,TRBJ2-1,TRBV14,NA,TGTGCCAGCAGCCAAGTTAAGCAGTTCTTC,CASSQVKQFF
NA,TRBJ1-4,TRBV5-1,NA,TGCGCCAGCAGCCCACAGGGAATGGGAGAAAAACTGTTTTTT,CASSPQGMGEKLFF
NA,TRBJ2-1,TRBV5-5,NA,TGTGCCAGCAGCTTGGTCGTCAGAAGCTCCTACAATGAGCAGTTCTTC,CASSLVVRSSYNEQFF
NA,TRBJ2-7,TRBV12-3/TRBV12-4,TRBD2,TGTGCCAGCAGTTCGGGACTAGCGCGTGACGAGCAGTACTTC,CASSSGLARDEQYF
NA,TRBJ2-6,TRBV28,NA,TGTGCCAGCCGTGGCCCGGACTGGAAATCTGGGGCCAACGTCCTGACTTTC,CASRGPDWKSGANVLTF
NA,TRBJ2-3,TRBV7-8,NA,TGTGCCAGCAGCCGCGCCGGGACACTTACTAGCACAGATACGCAGTATTTT,CASSRAGTLTSTDTQYF
NA,TRBJ2-7,TRBV5-5,TRBD2,TGTGCCAGCAGCTTACAGCGGGAGTGGTACGAGCAGTACTTC,CASSLQREWYEQYF
NA,TRBJ2-7,TRBV6-6,TRBD2,TGTGCCAGCACCGGACTAGCCTACGAGCAGTACTTC,CASTGLAYEQYF
NA,TRBJ2-1,TRBV11-2,NA,TGTGCCAGCAGCTTATTTAGGGTAGAATCCGGTGAGCAGTTCTTC,CASSLFRVESGEQFF
few,TRBJ2-7,TRBV6-5,TRBD2,TGTGCCAGCAGTTACCTGGGGGGTAGCGGGAGTTCCTACGAGCAGTACTTC,CASSYLGGSGSSYEQYF
NA,TRBJ2-2,TRBV6-5,TRBD2,TGTGCCAGCAGTTACTCGTGGGAGGGCGGGGAGCTGTTTTTT,CASSYSWEGGELFF